The 25 T cell receptor beta chains given below trace back to one sample, sequenced in a study of patients and donors after allogeneic stem cell transplantation. A single record per CDR3 protein comes from TCRdb applying MiXCR to the RT-PCR reads. The sample has 390,000 or so distinct CDR3 sequences, under 20% seen once; the top ten hold less than 8.5%. What was sequenced was blood, either unsorted or a sorted T cell fraction (not recorded which). The receptors derive from a human donor who was either an allogeneic HSCT recipient or a stem cell or donor lymphocyte infusion donor (not recorded which). It is not recorded whose cells these are; they may come from a transplant donor.

This chain joins TRBV13 and TRBJ2-1, with 8 bases identical to TRBD2. CDR3 size: 16 residues. Germline-derived CDR1 and CDR2 are PRHDT and FYEKMQ (reference sequence). V was clipped by 3 bases and J by 9 bases; unmatched bases: 13. DNA for the CDR3: TGTGCCAGCAGCTTTTTTTCGGGGGGGGATCATGGTGAGCAGTTCTTC. Translation: CASSFFSGGDHGEQFF. Together with reference TRBV13 and TRBJ2-1, the CDR3 gives the full variable domain: AAGVIQSPRHLIKEKRETATLKCYPIPRHDTVYWYQQGPGQDPQFLISFYEKMQSDKGSIPDRFSAQQFSDYHSELNMSSLELGDSALYFCASSFFSGGDHGEQFFGPGTRLTVL.

V is TRBV12-3 or TRBV12-4 and J is TRBJ1-4, with unresolved D. The V end was cut by 8 bases, the J end by 3 bases, with 13 bases between. There are 14 residues in the CDR3. The CDR3 region is CASRLADSNEKLFF. CDR3 nucleotide sequence: TGTGCCAGCCGACTGGCAGACTCTAATGAAAAACTGTTTTTT.

This clonotype has a count of ten or more. This chain links TRBV12-3 or TRBV12-4 with TRBJ2-3, with 11 bases lining up with TRBD1. The length of the CDR3 is 16 residues. The J segment lost 2 bases and the V segment lost 5 bases, leaving 6 bases of the junction unmatched. CDR3 in amino acids: CASSAGQGAYTDTQYF. The DNA of the CDR3 is TGTGCCAGCAGTGCTGGACAGGGGGCTTACACAGATACGCAGTATTTT.

The chain couples TRBV5-1 to TRBJ2-7, with 10 bases identical to TRBD1. Germline values: CDR1 SGHRS, CDR2 YFSETQ. Losses at the gene ends were 4 bases for V and 7 bases for J; bases not matched to a gene: 14. The CDR3 loop spans 16 amino acids. The CDR3 DNA follows: TGCGCCAGCAGCCTAAACGCCGGGACAGGGGCGGGGGAGCAGTACTTC. Its protein product is CASSLNAGTGAGEQYF. Based on the CDR3 plus reference TRBV5-1 and TRBJ2-7, the full variable domain is KAGVTQTPRYLIKTRGQQVTLSCSPISGHRSVSWYQQTPGQGLQFLFEYFSETQRNKGNFPGRFSGRQFSNSRSEMNVSTLELGDSALYLCASSLNAGTGAGEQYFGPGTRLTVT.

The V and J genes are TRBV7-8 and TRBJ2-1; a possible D gene is TRBD2 (5 bases). The CDR3 has 14 amino acids. Germline assignment: CDR1 SGHVS and CDR2 FQNEAQ. The V gene lost 6 bases and the J gene lost 4 bases, with 13 bases spanning the gap. This CDR3 reads CASRGFERYNEQFF. CDR3 in DNA: TGTGCCAGCAGGGGGTTCGAGCGGTACAATGAGCAGTTCTTC.

CDR3 residues: CSARAGGGAWETQYF. Written as DNA, the CDR3 is TGCAGTGCTAGAGCAGGCGGGGGGGCCTGGGAGACCCAGTACTTC. The chain recombines TRBV20-1 with TRBJ2-5; 9 nucleotides match TRBD2. Germline V lookup: CDR1 DFQATT, CDR2 SNEGSKA (reference sequence). The length of the CDR3 is 15 residues. With V trimmed by 1 base and J by 5 bases, 8 bases remained unmatched.

Only a few counts were recorded for this clonotype. CDR3 loop: CASTWGRGMWGYTF. The DNA of the CDR3 is TGTGCCAGCACCTGGGGCAGGGGGATGTGGGGCTACACCTTC. The rearrangement uses TRBV12-3 or TRBV12-4 and TRBJ1-2, with TRBD1 identical over 7 bases. The CDR3 extends over 14 amino acids. The V and J ends lost 7 bases and 8 bases, in that order; junction bases with no gene match: 13.

This clonotype was detected only a few times. V and J are TRBV5-1 and TRBJ2-3; TRBD2 is a possible D gene (6 bases). Germline CDR1 is SGHRS and CDR2 is YFSETQ. The CDR3 extends over 11 amino acids. The V gene lost 7 bases and the J gene lost 6 bases, with 9 bases spanning the gap. The DNA of the CDR3 is TGCGCCAGCGTCCGGGGGGATACGCAGTATTTT. Translation: CASVRGDTQYF.

V is TRBV5-1 and J is TRBJ1-4, with 8 bases that match TRBD1. V shed 2 bases and J 4 bases; nucleotides not matched to a gene: 4. Per germline, CDR1 SGHRS and CDR2 YFSETQ. The CDR3 runs to 15 residues. CDR3 sequence (DNA): TGCGCCAGCAGCTTAGAGGACAGGGTTAATGAAAAACTGTTTTTT. Translation: CASSLEDRVNEKLFF.

The V gene is TRBV6-2 or TRBV6-3, the J gene TRBJ1-5; D unresolved. V lost 2 bases to trimming and J lost 12 bases, with 11 bases between them. The CDR3 runs 12 residues. The germline CDR1 and CDR2 sequences are MNHEY and SVGEGT. In DNA form, the CDR3 reads TGTGCCAGCAGTTACAGGCAGCTTAACCAGCATTTT. It codes for CASSYRQLNQHF.

This clonotype was seen a handful of times. The V and J genes are TRBV24-1 and TRBJ2-1, with D perhaps TRBD1 or TRBD2 (5 bases each). The germline CDR1 and CDR2 sequences are KGHDR and SFDVKD. Deletions cut 5 bases from V and 9 bases from J, with 16 bases between. The CDR3 is 14 residues long. CDR3 amino acids: CATSGGRVGSEQFF. The CDR3, as DNA: TGTGCCACCAGTGGGGGCAGGGTTGGGAGTGAGCAGTTCTTC.

The chain uses TRBV7-3 and TRBJ2-3; 7 bases match TRBD2. In germline, CDR1 is SGHTA, CDR2 FQGTGA. This CDR3 is 16 amino acids long. After removal of 3 bases from V and 1 base from J, the junction contained 7 bases not matched to a gene. Written as DNA, the CDR3 is TGTGCCAGCAGCTTGCCTCGGGGGGAGGGCACAGATACGCAGTATTTT. Encoded protein: CASSLPRGEGTDTQYF. Complete variable domain (other parts from reference TRBV7-3 and TRBJ2-3): GAGVSQTPSNKVTEKGKYVELRCDPISGHTALYWYRQSLGQGPEFLIYFQGTGAADDSGLPNDRFFAVRPEGSVSTLKIQRTERGDSAVYLCASSLPRGEGTDTQYFGPGTRLTVL.

The genes are TRBV12-3 or TRBV12-4 and TRBJ2-7; 11 bases agree with TRBD2. CDR3 length equals 15 residues. The trim removed 1 base at V and 6 bases at J, leaving 5 bases unmatched. In nucleotides, the CDR3 is TGTGCCAGCAGTTTAGGTAGCGGGAGGGCCCTCGAGCAGTACTTC. The encoded protein is CASSLGSGRALEQYF.

V and J are TRBV5-1 and TRBJ1-2; 7 bases map to TRBD1. The germline gives CDR1 SGHRS, CDR2 YFSETQ. The CDR3 is 14 amino acids. The V and J ends lost 4 bases and 10 bases, in that order; junction bases with no gene match: 13. CDR3 region: CASSPGRDRVHYTF. In nucleotides, the CDR3 is TGCGCCAGCAGCCCTGGCCGGGACAGAGTTCACTACACCTTC.

The chain is built from TRBV15 and TRBJ2-7; D unresolved. The CDR3 is made up of 15 amino acids. Germline assignment: CDR1 LNHNV and CDR2 YYDKDF (reference sequence). V shed 3 bases and J shed 2 bases, with 14 bases lying between them. CDR3 nucleotides: TGTGCCACCAGCAGCGGTCGGACGCCCGCCTACGAGCAGTACTTC. It yields the protein CATSSGRTPAYEQYF.

Concerning this clonotype: An end of the junction differs from the germline gene, which may be a read error. This chain uses TRBV6-1 with TRBJ1-1; D gene ambiguous. The CDR3 extends over 12 amino acids. Germline V lookup: CDR1 MNHNS, CDR2 SASEGT. The CDR3 coding sequence is TGTGACAGCGGCCACGGGAACACTGAAGCTTTCTTT. As protein: CDSGHGNTEAFF.

This clonotype showed up just a few times. The V gene is TRBV12-3 or TRBV12-4, the J gene TRBJ2-3; D possibly corresponds to TRBD2 (7 bases). The CDR3 is made up of 16 amino acids. V was pared by 3 bases and J by 4 bases, with 17 bases between. The CDR3 DNA follows: TGTGCCAGCAGTTTCCGGGGGGCCAGGGCCCCAGATACGCAGTATTTT. Translation: CASSFRGARAPDTQYF.

V is TRBV3-1 and J is TRBJ2-7; 10 nucleotides agree with TRBD1. CDR3 length: 16 amino acids. V lost 4 bases, J lost 2 bases, and 8 bases stayed unmatched. Germline-derived CDR1 and CDR2 are LGHDT and YNNKEL (reference sequence). The CDR3 reads CASSPWEGQGAYEQYF. In nucleotides, the CDR3 is TGTGCCAGCAGCCCCTGGGAAGGACAGGGGGCCTACGAGCAGTACTTC.

The sample holds a few counts of this clonotype. The rearrangement uses TRBV2 and TRBJ1-5, with a possible D match to TRBD1 (5 bases). With 5 bases removed from V and 6 bases from J, the gap between germline ends came to 11 bases. CDR1 is SNHLY and CDR2 is FYNNEI in the germline V gene. CDR3 length equals 13 residues. The CDR3 DNA follows: TGTGCCAGCAGTCGGACACGGCTTCAGCCCCAGCATTTT. Protein product: CASSRTRLQPQHF. Variable domain in full (rest from reference TRBV2 and TRBJ1-5): EPEVTQTPSHQVTQMGQEVILRCVPISNHLYFYWYRQILGQKVEFLVSFYNNEISEKSEIFDDQFSVERPDGSNFTLKIRSTKLEDSAMYFCASSRTRLQPQHFGDGTRLSIL.

The J gene is TRBJ1-3, the V gene TRBV5-6; weak D call: TRBD1 (5 bases). Per the germline V gene, CDR1 is SGHDT and CDR2 is YYEEEE. The ends were cut back, 0 bases at V and 0 bases at J, with 7 bases in the middle. The CDR3 contains 15 residues. The CDR3 DNA reads as TGTGCCAGCAGCTTGGAGGGGCGCTCTGGAAACACCATATATTTT. Translating gives CASSLEGRSGNTIYF. Combining the CDR3 with reference TRBV5-6 and TRBJ1-3 gives the whole variable domain DAGVTQSPTHLIKTRGQQVTLRCSPKSGHDTVSWYQQALGQGPQFIFQYYEEEERQRGNFPDRFSGHQFPNYSSELNVNALLLGDSALYLCASSLEGRSGNTIYFGEGSWLTVV.

This clonotype was recorded at least ten times. V is TRBV20-1 and J is TRBJ2-7; tentatively, D is TRBD1 or TRBD2 (6 bases each). Germline-derived CDR1 and CDR2 are DFQATT and SNEGSKA (reference sequence). The CDR3 runs 12 residues. Trimming removed 7 bases at V and 7 bases at J, with 17 bases between. The CDR3 reads CSVTYRGREQYF. The CDR3 coding sequence is TGCAGTGTTACCTACCGGGGGCGAGAGCAGTACTTC.

This clonotype has more than one count but fewer than ten. CDR3 loop: CSASRLKGNQPQHF. DNA of the CDR3: TGCAGTGCTAGCCGATTGAAGGGGAATCAGCCCCAGCATTTT. This sequence joins TRBV20-1 and TRBJ1-5; weak D call: TRBD1 (5 bases). V was pared by 3 bases and J by 4 bases, with 13 bases between. CDR1 is DFQATT and CDR2 is SNEGSKA in the germline V gene (reference sequence). This CDR3 is built from 14 residues.

This clonotype has a count of ten or more. The gene calls are TRBV12-3 or TRBV12-4 and TRBJ1-1, with 8 nucleotides matching TRBD1. J lost 12 bases, V lost 5 bases, and 8 bases had no gene match. This CDR3 comprises 12 residues. The CDR3 loop is CASSPGQGASFF. Written as DNA, the CDR3 is TGTGCCAGCAGTCCCGGACAGGGTGCGTCTTTCTTT.

The CDR3 DNA follows: TGTGCCAGCAGCGGGGCAGGGGGGCCCCGGGTAGATACGCAGTATTTT. The encoded protein is CASSGAGGPRVDTQYF. The chain combines TRBV9 with TRBJ2-3; perhaps TRBD1 as D (7 bases). Germline V lookup: CDR1 SGDLS, CDR2 YYNGEE. The CDR3 has 16 residues. Trimming took 3 bases from V and 5 from J, leaving 19 bases between them.

J is TRBJ2-2 and V is TRBV5-4; TRBD1 agrees at 7 bases. Germline-derived CDR1 and CDR2 are SGHNT and YYREEE (reference sequence). The CDR3 spans 13 residues. V lost 4 bases, J lost 6 bases, and 3 bases stayed unmatched. The CDR3 region has the DNA TGTGCCAGCAGCCGAACAGGGGCCGGGGAGCTGTTTTTT. Translating it yields CASSRTGAGELFF.